The next 30 T cell receptor beta chains were all read from a single sample in a study of CD8 T cells in ankylosing spondylitis. In TCRdb, the 5' RACE reads were re-called with MiXCR into one record per CDR3 protein. The data show some 180,000 distinct CDR3 sequences, roughly 18% seen once. Sample: blood, either unsorted or a sorted T cell fraction (not recorded which). All receptors derive from a male donor aged 10-29 years with ankylosing spondylitis or in good health (not recorded which).

In this sample, this clonotype turned up many times. The J gene is TRBJ2-7, the V gene TRBV6-5; 9 bases map to TRBD1. This CDR3 is built from 15 residues. The junction had 1 base not matched to a gene; V was cut back by 1 base and J by 0 bases. Germline loops: CDR1 MNHEY, CDR2 SVGAGI. This chain's CDR3 is CASSYLGQGSYEQYF. The CDR3, as DNA: TGTGCCAGCAGTTACTTGGGACAGGGCTCCTACGAGCAGTACTTC.

This clonotype came up many times. The chain is built from TRBV3-1 and TRBJ2-3, with D uncertain. The germline V gene encodes CDR1 LGHDT and CDR2 YNNKEL (reference sequence). V lost 1 base to trimming and J lost 5 bases, with 7 bases between them. This CDR3 region has 13 residues. CDR3 sequence: CASSQVFGDTQYF. The CDR3 region has the DNA TGTGCCAGCAGCCAAGTTTTTGGAGATACGCAGTATTTT.

V gene TRBV20-1 combines with J gene TRBJ2-5; the match to TRBD2 covers 8 bases. With 3 bases clipped from V and 4 bases from J, the junction kept 1 base outside the gene matches. The germline gives CDR1 DFQATT, CDR2 SNEGSKA (reference sequence). The CDR3 is 12 amino acids. For the CDR3, the DNA is TGCAGTGCTAGCGGGAGGGGAGAGACCCAGTACTTC. It codes for CSASGRGETQYF.

There are a few counts of this clonotype. The rearrangement uses TRBV13 and TRBJ2-1; 8 bases fit TRBD2. From germline, CDR1 is PRHDT and CDR2 FYEKMQ (reference sequence). This CDR3 comprises 15 residues. J gave up 8 bases and V 4 bases, and 10 bases lay outside the gene matches. CDR3 in DNA: TGTGCCAGCAGCTCCTCCGGGACTAGTCGGCATGAGCAGTTCTTC. Translating it yields CASSSSGTSRHEQFF. The complete variable domain, with remaining parts taken from reference TRBV13 and TRBJ2-1, reads AAGVIQSPRHLIKEKRETATLKCYPIPRHDTVYWYQQGPGQDPQFLISFYEKMQSDKGSIPDRFSAQQFSDYHSELNMSSLELGDSALYFCASSSSGTSRHEQFFGPGTRLTVL.

The genes are TRBV12-3 or TRBV12-4 and TRBJ2-2, with a possible D match to TRBD2 (6 bases). The CDR3 is 15 residues long. V was cut by 7 bases and J by 8 bases, with 20 bases left in between. CDR3 DNA sequence: TGTGCCAGCACCTCACCCGGGACTGGGGAGGGGGAGCTGTTTTTT. As protein: CASTSPGTGEGELFF.

This clonotype has a count of ten or more. The chain has TRBV10-3 and TRBJ2-7; 8 nucleotides agree with TRBD1. This CDR3 is 14 amino acids long. V gave up 10 bases and J gave up 9 bases; unmatched junction bases: 17. Germline CDR1 reads ENHRY; CDR2 reads SYGVKD. The CDR3 DNA reads as TGTGCCACCGATTCAGGGGGCGCGTCCGCCGGGCAGTACGTC. Protein product: CATDSGGASAGQYV.

The sample holds many counts of this clonotype. The chain couples TRBV20-1 to TRBJ2-1, with D unresolved. Trimming stripped 3 bases from V and 4 bases from J, with 7 bases between. Germline-derived CDR1 and CDR2 are DFQATT and SNEGSKA (reference sequence). The CDR3 spans 12 residues. Here the CDR3 reads CSASGPYNEQFF. CDR3 nucleotides: TGCAGTGCTAGCGGGCCATACAATGAGCAGTTCTTC.

This clonotype was picked up a small number of times. A much larger clonotype is one base distant, so this may be a read error. This chain joins TRBV6-1 and TRBJ1-3, with 7 bases aligning to TRBD1. The germline gives CDR1 MNHNS, CDR2 SASEGT. The length of the CDR3 is 15 residues. Here the CDR3 reads CVSSVTGASGNTIYF. The CDR3 DNA follows: TGTGTCAGCAGCGTAACAGGGGCCTCTGGAAACACCATATATTTT.

At least ten counts were recorded for this clonotype. The CDR3 is CATSDLLDDRAETQYF. In DNA, the CDR3 is TGTGCCACCAGTGATTTACTTGATGACAGGGCAGAGACCCAGTACTTC. The chain recombines TRBV24-1 with TRBJ2-5, with 7 bases lining up with TRBD1. Per the germline V gene, CDR1 is KGHDR and CDR2 is SFDVKD. The CDR3 has 16 residues. The V and J ends lost 1 base and 4 bases, in that order; junction bases with no gene match: 8.

This chain connects TRBV11-3 to TRBJ2-1, with TRBD2 matching 11 bases. The CDR3 is made up of 15 amino acids. CDR1 and CDR2 from the germline V gene are SGHNT and YENEEA. With 5 bases clipped from V and 9 bases from J, the junction kept 9 bases outside the gene matches. Here the CDR3 reads CASSSTSGSSGEQFF. The CDR3, as DNA: TGTGCCAGCAGCAGCACTAGCGGGAGCTCTGGTGAGCAGTTCTTC.

This clonotype has ten or more counts. The chain employs TRBV20-1 and TRBJ2-3; 11 nucleotides align to TRBD2. Germline V gives CDR1 DFQATT, CDR2 SNEGSKA (reference sequence). After removal of 5 bases from V and 5 bases from J, the junction contained 12 bases not matched to a gene. This CDR3 is 16 amino acids long. CDR3 in amino acids: CSAFRDSGRAKDTQYF. In DNA, the CDR3 is TGCAGTGCTTTTCGGGATAGCGGGAGGGCCAAAGATACGCAGTATTTT.

The chain couples TRBV10-3 to TRBJ2-5, with 8 bases aligning to TRBD2. With 8 bases clipped from V and 1 base from J, the junction kept 9 bases outside the gene matches. The CDR3 extends over 15 amino acids. CDR1 is ENHRY and CDR2 is SYGVKD in the germline V gene. The CDR3 DNA follows: TGTGCCATCGCCCTCGGTAGCGGGACCCAAGAGACCCAGTACTTC. It yields the protein CAIALGSGTQETQYF.

This clonotype was observed many times. The rearrangement links TRBV28 to TRBJ2-7; unclear D gene. Trimming shortened V by 2 bases and J by 3 bases, and 8 bases separated the two germline ends. The germline gives CDR1 MDHEN, CDR2 SYDVKM. The CDR3 covers 13 residues. The CDR3 sequence: CASSLRWGYEQYF. In DNA, the CDR3 is TGTGCCAGCAGTTTAAGGTGGGGCTACGAGCAGTACTTC. Supplemented by reference TRBV28 and TRBJ2-7, the full variable domain reads DVKVTQSSRYLVKRTGEKVFLECVQDMDHENMFWYRQDPGLGLRLIYFSYDVKMKEKGDIPEGYSVSREKKERFSLILESASTNQTSMYLCASSLRWGYEQYFGPGTRLTVT.

There are many counts of this clonotype. J is TRBJ2-1 and V is TRBV18, with TRBD2 identical over 9 bases. Germline values: CDR1 KGHSH, CDR2 LQKENI. The CDR3 has 17 amino acids. With 6 bases clipped from V and 3 bases from J, the junction kept 12 bases outside the gene matches. The CDR3 nucleotides are TGTGCCAGCTCGTTTCTAGCGGGATCCGGGAGCTACAATGAGCAGTTCTTC. This codes for CASSFLAGSGSYNEQFF.

Ten or more counts support this clonotype. The chain recombines TRBV7-9 with TRBJ2-3; weak D call: TRBD2 (6 bases). V shed 5 bases and J shed 0 bases, with 15 bases lying between them. The CDR3 spans 16 residues. Germline assignment: CDR1 SEHNR and CDR2 FQNEAQ (reference sequence). In nucleotides, the CDR3 is TGTGCCAGCAGCACCCCAGTCGGGGGAAGCACAGATACGCAGTATTTT. Its translation is CASSTPVGGSTDTQYF.

This clonotype was counted many times. The J gene is TRBJ2-7, the V gene TRBV29-1; a possible D gene is TRBD1 (5 bases). The CDR3 totals 13 residues. With 4 bases removed from V and 8 bases from J, the gap between germline ends came to 18 bases. Germline V CDR1 and CDR2: SQVTM, ANQGSEA. The CDR3 is CSVVLDTSMKQYF. The CDR3 bases are TGCAGCGTTGTGTTGGACACATCCATGAAGCAGTACTTC.

The table lists this clonotype with many counts. V and J are TRBV21-1 and TRBJ1-5; TRBD1 is the table's D call and was not checked against the DNA. TRBV21-1 is noted as a pseudogene. The CDR3 runs 13 residues. The CDR3 sequence: CASVTGPNQPQHF. CDR3 in DNA: TGTGCCAGCGTTACAGGGCCAAATCAGCCCCAGCATTTT.

This clonotype has at least ten counts. This rearrangement joins TRBV27 to TRBJ2-7; D is unclear. V was pared by 5 bases and J by 6 bases, with 14 bases between. This CDR3 spans 13 amino acids. The germline V gene encodes CDR1 MNHEY and CDR2 SMNVEV (reference sequence). The CDR3 here is CASSRNPLGEQYV. CDR3 nucleotide sequence: TGTGCCAGCAGTCGGAACCCACTTGGCGAGCAGTACGTC.

This clonotype was seen repeatedly, ten times or more. The rearrangement uses TRBV12-3 or TRBV12-4 and TRBJ2-4; 7 bases map to TRBD2. The CDR3 runs to 14 residues. With V trimmed by 3 bases and J by 7 bases, 6 bases remained unmatched. Written as DNA, the CDR3 is TGTGCCAGCAGTTTCGCTAGCGGCGCTAACATTCAGTACTTC. It yields the protein CASSFASGANIQYF.

This clonotype was recorded at least ten times. The CDR3 reads CASSRIAGGYYEQYF. CDR3 nucleotides: TGTGCCAGCAGCCGAATAGCGGGGGGGTACTACGAGCAGTACTTC. This chain joins TRBV7-2 and TRBJ2-7; 11 positions agree with TRBD2. The germline gives CDR1 SGHTA, CDR2 FQGNSA. The CDR3 runs to 15 residues. J was trimmed by 3 bases and V by 5 bases; bases with no gene match: 6. The full variable domain, in which reference TRBV7-2 and TRBJ2-7 provide the parts outside the CDR3, is GAGVSQSPSNKVTEKGKDVELRCDPISGHTALYWYRQSLGQGLEFLIYFQGNSAPDKSGLPSDRFSAERTGGSVSTLTIQRTQQEDSAVYLCASSRIAGGYYEQYFGPGTRLTVT.

This clonotype has at least ten counts. This chain connects TRBV20-1 to TRBJ2-1, with D possibly matching TRBD2 (6 bases). The CDR3 spans 12 residues. Trimming took off 0 bases at V and 7 bases at J, with 7 bases between the two ends. Looked up from germline, CDR1 is DFQATT and CDR2 is SNEGSKA (reference sequence). The CDR3 spells CSARDRENEQFF. CDR3 coding DNA: TGCAGTGCTAGAGATCGGGAGAATGAGCAGTTCTTC.

This clonotype was counted ten times or more. The chain employs TRBV11-1 and TRBJ1-5; D remains unclear. CDR1 and CDR2 (germline): SGHAT, FQDESV (reference sequence). This CDR3 comprises 13 residues. V was cut by 5 bases and J by 3 bases, with 8 bases left in between. Written as DNA, the CDR3 is TGTGCCAGCAGCCTGGAACACAATCAGCCCCAGCATTTT. Translation: CASSLEHNQPQHF.

The V call is TRBV5-6, the J call TRBJ2-7, with 8 positions matching TRBD1. This CDR3 contains 13 residues. Looked up from germline, CDR1 is SGHDT and CDR2 is YYEEEE. The V and J ends lost 2 bases and 4 bases, in that order; junction bases with no gene match: 2. This CDR3 reads CASSFTGGYEQYV. In DNA form, the CDR3 reads TGTGCCAGCAGCTTTACAGGGGGATACGAGCAGTACGTC.

The chain recombines TRBV7-2 with TRBJ2-7; the match to TRBD2 covers 9 bases. CDR1 is SGHTA and CDR2 is FQGNSA in the germline V gene. Germline trimming cut 5 bases from V and 4 bases from J; bases unmatched to any gene: 9. The CDR3 consists of 15 residues. The CDR3 region has the DNA TGTGCCAGCAGCGCGCCGTGGGCGGGAGGGTACGAGCAGTACTTC. The encoded protein is CASSAPWAGGYEQYF.

This clonotype was seen at least ten times. The V gene is TRBV7-2, the J gene TRBJ2-1; no firm D call. There are 14 residues in the CDR3. V lost 7 bases and J lost 9, with 19 bases in between. Germline CDR1 SGHTA, CDR2 FQGNSA. CDR3 residues: CASNSRTEKFEQFF. CDR3 DNA: TGTGCCAGCAACTCCCGAACGGAGAAATTTGAGCAGTTCTTC.

This sequence joins TRBV6-2 or TRBV6-3 and TRBJ2-5; 7 positions match TRBD1. The CDR3 consists of 15 residues. Germline CDR1 reads MNHEY; CDR2 reads SVGEGT. With 2 bases clipped from V and 3 bases from J, the junction kept 6 bases outside the gene matches. The CDR3 loop reads CASSYGDRVKETQYF. The CDR3 nucleotides read TGTGCCAGCAGTTACGGGGACAGAGTAAAAGAGACCCAGTACTTC.

This clonotype was seen many times. J is TRBJ2-1 and V is TRBV7-6; 8 bases are shared with TRBD2. The CDR3 loop spans 15 amino acids. Trimming at V came to 0 bases and at J to 6 bases, leaving 4 bases not matched to a gene. Germline CDR1 is SGHVS and CDR2 is FNYEAQ. This CDR3 is CASSLARGAGNEQFF. In DNA, the CDR3 is TGTGCCAGCAGCTTAGCGCGGGGGGCAGGCAATGAGCAGTTCTTC.

The table lists this clonotype with many counts. This chain joins TRBV4-3 and TRBJ1-1; TRBD1 matches 7 bases. V lost 4 bases and J lost 4; bases outside the gene matches: 9. The CDR3 loop spans 15 amino acids. Germline V CDR1 and CDR2: LGHNA, YSLEER. The CDR3 DNA is TGCGCCAGCAGCCGAACACTCTCAGGGGGCACTGAAGCTTTCTTT. This codes for CASSRTLSGGTEAFF.

This clonotype was recorded many times. The chain couples TRBV24-1 to TRBJ2-1; D is unclear. The CDR3 extends over 13 amino acids. Trimming took off 5 bases at V and 2 bases at J, with 6 bases between the two ends. Germline-derived CDR1 and CDR2 are KGHDR and SFDVKD. Here the CDR3 reads CATSVAAYNEQFF. In DNA, the CDR3 is TGTGCCACCAGTGTAGCCGCCTACAATGAGCAGTTCTTC.

This clonotype was seen many times. This rearrangement joins TRBV20-1 to TRBJ1-1; TRBD1 might be the D (5 bases). The length of the CDR3 is 13 residues. Germline loops: CDR1 DFQATT, CDR2 SNEGSKA (reference sequence). Trimming pared 0 bases from V and 4 bases from J, leaving 9 bases between. CDR3 sequence: CSARESGGTEAFF. The CDR3 nucleotides read TGCAGTGCTAGAGAATCGGGGGGCACTGAAGCTTTCTTT.